This is a list of T cell receptor beta chains from one sample in a study of CD8+CD57+ T cells in acquired aplastic anemia. MiXCR, run by TCRdb on the reads, gives a single entry per CDR3 protein. This table holds some 150,000 distinct CDR3 sequences, under 55% found once. Sample: sorted CD4+, CD8+, or CD8+CD57+ T cells (not recorded which) from PBMCs. The origin of the receptors is a human donor with aplastic anemia. CDR3s leave out the opening cysteine and the closing phenylalanine or tryptophan. Each record gives: V gene, J gene, clone size, CDR3 protein. Part of the rows lack a size; the others show once, few, many or a class for expanded clones.

>TRBV12-3/TRBV12-4|TRBJ1-2|many
ASSSDRVYGYT
>TRBV5-8|TRBJ1-6|.
ASSQEDPSPLH
>TRBV10-1|TRBJ1-1|.
ASSLRRGRDTEAF
>TRBV6-1|TRBJ2-5|.
ASSEVRLAQY
>TRBV5-4|TRBJ2-3|many
ASSSSGGAGDTQY
>TRBV6-5|TRBJ2-6|many
ASSYGTGVSGANVLT
>TRBV25-1|TRBJ1-1|.
ASSDPGTGNTEAF
>TRBV10-3|TRBJ1-2|many
ATRQGGLYGYT
>TRBV11-2|TRBJ1-6|many
ASSLLREGNNSPLH
>TRBV7-2|TRBJ1-6|many
ASSTRTGGIGNSPLH
>TRBV11-2|TRBJ1-1|.
ASSPPGHTEAF
>TRBV20-1|TRBJ2-5|.
STLAGLETQY
>TRBV7-9|TRBJ2-7|few
ASSLAGLADEQY
>TRBV10-3|TRBJ2-5|.
AIRTSGGAGETQY
>TRBV4-2|TRBJ2-5|.
ASSQSRALGLAETQY
>TRBV6-5|TRBJ2-5|many
ASSYSVGWRGGGKTQY
>TRBV5-4|TRBJ1-4|.
ASSVGPATNEKLF
>TRBV5-1|TRBJ1-3|many
ASSSHNPSGNTIY
>TRBV6-1|TRBJ1-1|many
ASGETYEAF
>TRBV5-1|TRBJ2-3|many
ASSLRLSSTDTQY
>TRBV7-9|TRBJ1-2|many
ASSLGVGSAAGYT
>TRBV7-8|TRBJ2-1|many
ASSRELGVYNEQF
>TRBV10-2|TRBJ1-5|.
ASSGVKGTDSQPQH
>TRBV10-1|TRBJ2-1|few
ASCGGEQF
>TRBV7-2|TRBJ2-5|many
ASSRASGVQETQY
>TRBV4-2|TRBJ1-2|many
ASSPTSRDRDTYGYT
>TRBV6-1|TRBJ2-5|many
ASSHTGDRQETQY